This T cell receptor beta chain was recorded in a study of T cell responses to AZD1222 COVID-19 vaccine. General study results and limits: Nearly half of spike-specific TCRs reportedly target variant regions that are unmutated in the B.1.351 and B.1.1.7 variants.

Note on this clone: As yet, its antigen is unknown.

The CDR3 spans 12 residues. Germline-derived CDR1 and CDR2 are MNHEY and SVGAGI. With 6 bases removed from V and 5 bases from J, the gap between germline ends came to 7 bases. Sequencing was performed with immunoSEQ multiplex PCR; in TCRdb, only in-frame clones are kept and a portion is missing. The sample gives just over 150,000 clones, roughly nine tenths of which show up once; 1.5% to 2% is in the top ten. The specimen was peripheral blood, collected on day 0 of AZD1222 vaccination. This TCR was sampled from an adult in good health. J is TRBJ2-2 and V is TRBV6-5, with D hard to call. CDR3 residues: CASSTETGELFF. In DNA, the CDR3 is TGTGCCAGCAGCACAGAAACCGGGGAGCTGTTTTTT.